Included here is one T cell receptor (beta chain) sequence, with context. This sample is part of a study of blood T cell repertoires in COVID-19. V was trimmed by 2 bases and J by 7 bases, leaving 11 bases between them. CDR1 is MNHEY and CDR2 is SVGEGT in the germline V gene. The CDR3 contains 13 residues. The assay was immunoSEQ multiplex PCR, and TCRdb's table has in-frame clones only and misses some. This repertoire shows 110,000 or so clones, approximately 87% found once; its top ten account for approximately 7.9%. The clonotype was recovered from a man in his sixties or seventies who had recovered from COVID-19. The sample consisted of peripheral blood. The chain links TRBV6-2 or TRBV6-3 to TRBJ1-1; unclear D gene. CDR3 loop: CASSYRTAGEAFF. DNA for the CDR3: TGTGCCAGCAGTTACCGGACTGCGGGTGAAGCTTTCTTT.